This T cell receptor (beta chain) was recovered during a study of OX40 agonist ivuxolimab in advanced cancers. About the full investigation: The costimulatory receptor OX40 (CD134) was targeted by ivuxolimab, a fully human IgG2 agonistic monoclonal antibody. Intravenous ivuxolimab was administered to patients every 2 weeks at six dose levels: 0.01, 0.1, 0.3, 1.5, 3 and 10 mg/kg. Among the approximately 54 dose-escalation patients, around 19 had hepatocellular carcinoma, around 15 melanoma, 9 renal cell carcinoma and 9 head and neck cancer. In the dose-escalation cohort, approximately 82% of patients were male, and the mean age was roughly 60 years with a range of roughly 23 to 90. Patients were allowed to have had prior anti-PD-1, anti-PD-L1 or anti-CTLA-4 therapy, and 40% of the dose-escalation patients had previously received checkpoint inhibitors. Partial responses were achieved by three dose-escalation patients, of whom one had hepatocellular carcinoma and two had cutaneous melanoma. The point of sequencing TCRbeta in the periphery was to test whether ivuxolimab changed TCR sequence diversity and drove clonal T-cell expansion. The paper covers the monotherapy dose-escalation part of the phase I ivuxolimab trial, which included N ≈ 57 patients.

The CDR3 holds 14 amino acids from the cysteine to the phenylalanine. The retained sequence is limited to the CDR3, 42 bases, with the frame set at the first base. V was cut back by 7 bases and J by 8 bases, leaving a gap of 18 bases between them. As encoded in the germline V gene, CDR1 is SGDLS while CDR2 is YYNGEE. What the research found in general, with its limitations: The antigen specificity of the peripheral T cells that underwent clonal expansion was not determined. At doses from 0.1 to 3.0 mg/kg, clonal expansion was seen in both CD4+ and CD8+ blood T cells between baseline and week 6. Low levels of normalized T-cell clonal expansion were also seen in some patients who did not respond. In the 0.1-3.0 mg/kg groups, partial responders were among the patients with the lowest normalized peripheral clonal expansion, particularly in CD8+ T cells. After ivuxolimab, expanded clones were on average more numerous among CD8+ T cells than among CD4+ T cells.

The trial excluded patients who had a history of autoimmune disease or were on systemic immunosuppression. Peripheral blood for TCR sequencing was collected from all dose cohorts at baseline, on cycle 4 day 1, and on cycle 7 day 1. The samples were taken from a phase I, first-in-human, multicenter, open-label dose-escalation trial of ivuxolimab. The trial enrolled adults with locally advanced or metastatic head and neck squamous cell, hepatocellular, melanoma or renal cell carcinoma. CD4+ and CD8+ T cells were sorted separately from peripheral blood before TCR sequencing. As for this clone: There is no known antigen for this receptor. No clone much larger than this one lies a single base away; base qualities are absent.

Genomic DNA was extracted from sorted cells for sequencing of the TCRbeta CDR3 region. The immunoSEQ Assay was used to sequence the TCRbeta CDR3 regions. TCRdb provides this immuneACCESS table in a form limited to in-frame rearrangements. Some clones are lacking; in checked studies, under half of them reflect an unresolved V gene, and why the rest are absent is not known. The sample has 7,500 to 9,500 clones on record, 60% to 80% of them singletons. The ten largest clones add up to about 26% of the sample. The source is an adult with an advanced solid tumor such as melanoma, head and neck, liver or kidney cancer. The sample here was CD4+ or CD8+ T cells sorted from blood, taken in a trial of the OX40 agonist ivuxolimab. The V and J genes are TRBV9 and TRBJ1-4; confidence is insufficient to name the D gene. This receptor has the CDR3 CASSPRGIKEKLFF. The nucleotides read TGTGCCAGCTCCCCGAGAGGGATTAAAGAAAAACTGTTTTTT.